This is a list of T cell receptor beta chains from one sample in a study of T cell responses to AZD1222 COVID-19 vaccine. The method was immunoSEQ multiplex PCR; TCRdb's version includes in-frame clones alone and lacks a portion of them. The sample shows some 150,000 clones, around nine tenths of them seen only once. Source: peripheral blood, taken after recovery from COVID-19. The receptor set was obtained from an adult who had recovered from COVID-19. Each CDR3 is given with its conserved first and last residue. The D gene is left open where the match is weak. The size entry is marked missing in some rows and otherwise reads once, few, many or a size class.

TRBJ1-2 . TRBD1 15 TRBV28 CASSFPQGAGYGYTF TGTGCCAGCAGTTTTCCGCAGGGGGCAGGCTATGGCTACACCTTC
TRBJ2-2 . TRBD2 15 TRBV7-9 CASSRGLAVTGELFF TGTGCCAGCAGCCGAGGACTAGCGGTCACCGGGGAGCTGTTTTTT
TRBJ1-1 . . 12 TRBV3-1/TRBV3-2 CASSIGNTEAFF TGTGCCAGCAGCATCGGGAACACTGAAGCTTTCTTT
TRBJ1-1 . TRBD1 15 TRBV5-4 CASSLDRGLNTEAFF TGTGCCAGCAGCTTGGACAGGGGGCTGAACACTGAAGCTTTCTTT
TRBJ2-5 . TRBD2 16 TRBV7-9 CASSLAGRGGGETQYF TGTGCCAGCAGCTTAGCCGGCCGGGGGGGCGGCGAGACCCAGTACTTC
TRBJ1-1 . TRBD1 15 TRBV2 CASSQRGTGGTEAFF TGTGCCAGCAGTCAGAGGGGGACAGGGGGCACTGAAGCTTTCTTT
TRBJ2-2 . . 13 TRBV9 CASSVAYLGELFF TGTGCCAGCAGCGTAGCCTATCTCGGGGAGCTGTTTTTT
TRBJ1-4 . . 15 TRBV27 CASSLSGGTNEKLFF TGTGCCAGCAGTCTTTCGGGTGGAACTAATGAAAAACTGTTTTTT
TRBJ1-1 . . 13 TRBV19 CASSSIWGTEAFF TGTGCCAGTAGTTCGATCTGGGGGACTGAAGCTTTCTTT
TRBJ2-1 . TRBD2 15 TRBV5-4 CASSTGTSVVNEQFF TGTGCCAGCAGCACCGGGACTAGCGTTGTTAATGAGCAGTTCTTC
TRBJ2-1 once TRBD2 13 TRBV27 CASRLAGGYEQFF TGTGCCAGTCGGCTAGCGGGAGGCTATGAGCAGTTCTTC
TRBJ2-7 few TRBD1 13 TRBV19 CASSSRGTYEQYF TGTGCCAGTAGTAGCAGGGGGACCTACGAGCAGTACTTC
TRBJ2-1 . TRBD1 15 TRBV6-5 CASSYSGQDYNEQFF TGTGCCAGCAGTTACTCGGGACAGGATTACAATGAGCAGTTCTTC
TRBJ2-5 . . 14 TRBV19 CASSIHRSPETQYF TGTGCCAGTAGTATCCACCGATCCCCAGAGACCCAGTACTTC
TRBJ2-7 . . 11 TRBV29-1 CSVEAGFEQYF TGCAGCGTTGAGGCTGGGTTCGAGCAGTACTTC
TRBJ2-1 . TRBD2 15 TRBV7-3 CASSAGLAVVDEQFF TGTGCCAGCAGCGCGGGACTAGCGGTGGTCGATGAGCAGTTCTTC
TRBJ1-2 . . 14 TRBV5-1 CASSPSLSRDGYTF TGCGCCAGCAGCCCTTCGCTATCCCGGGATGGCTACACCTTC
TRBJ2-7 . . 16 TRBV6-1 CASSALSSVGSYEQYF TGTGCCAGCAGTGCATTGTCGTCCGTGGGTTCCTACGAGCAGTACTTC
TRBJ1-5 few . 14 TRBV5-1 CASSLAGTNQPQHF TGCGCCAGCAGCTTGGCCGGTACTAATCAGCCCCAGCATTTT
TRBJ2-2 . . 15 TRBV7-3 CASSPSSSHTGELFF TGTGCCAGCAGCCCCTCGTCTTCTCACACCGGGGAGCTGTTTTTT
TRBJ1-1 . . 17 TRBV9 CASSVDPPTGVNTEAFF TGTGCCAGCAGCGTAGACCCTCCGACAGGAGTGAACACTGAAGCTTTCTTT
TRBJ1-2 . . 14 TRBV7-9 CASSLTGINYGYTF TGTGCCAGCAGCTTAACAGGGATAAACTATGGCTACACCTTC
TRBJ2-2 . TRBD2 16 TRBV27 CASSLTSGRNTGELFF TGTGCCAGCAGTTTGACTAGCGGGAGGAACACCGGGGAGCTGTTTTTT
TRBJ2-3 . TRBD2 16 TRBV10-1 CASSDVSAGAEDTQYF TGCGCCAGCAGTGACGTCTCCGCGGGAGCTGAAGATACGCAGTATTTT
TRBJ2-3 . TRBD2 16 TRBV5-4 CASSSGTSGGANTQYF TGTGCCAGCAGCTCCGGGACTAGCGGGGGGGCCAATACGCAGTATTTT
TRBJ1-2 . TRBD1 13 TRBV12-3/TRBV12-4 CASSLSGGYGYTF TGTGCCAGCAGTTTATCAGGGGGGTATGGCTACACCTTC
TRBJ1-2 . . 14 TRBV7-2 CASSLGREVDGYTF TGTGCCAGCAGCTTAGGCAGGGAAGTCGATGGCTACACCTTC
TRBJ2-7 . . 16 TRBV3-1/TRBV3-2 CASSQDQGRVEYEQYF TGTGCCAGCAGCCAAGATCAGGGGCGCGTGGAGTACGAGCAGTACTTC
TRBJ1-4 . . 16 TRBV6-2/TRBV6-3 CASSYVSHRPNEKLFF TGTGCCAGCAGTTACGTCTCCCACAGGCCTAATGAAAAACTGTTTTTT
TRBJ2-7 . . 16 TRBV7-8 CASSWVRQEEAYEQYF TGTGCCAGCAGCTGGGTTAGACAAGAAGAGGCCTACGAGCAGTACTTC
TRBJ1-2 . TRBD1 14 TRBV28 CASTLPGGSYGYTF TGTGCCAGCACCTTACCAGGGGGAAGCTATGGCTACACCTTC
TRBJ2-7 . TRBD2 15 TRBV28 CASSRAWGGSYEQYF TGTGCCAGCAGTCGCGCCTGGGGCGGGAGCTACGAGCAGTACTTC
TRBJ2-7 . TRBD2 18 TRBV7-9 CASSLRTSGRVGAYEQYF TGTGCCAGCAGCCTCCGGACTAGCGGGAGGGTGGGCGCCTACGAGCAGTACTTC
TRBJ1-1 . . 12 TRBV7-2 CASSLEWGEAFF TGTGCCAGCAGCTTAGAATGGGGCGAAGCTTTCTTT
TRBJ2-7 . . 14 TRBV7-2 CASTPGPTSYEQYF TGTGCCAGCACCCCCGGTCCTACTTCCTACGAGCAGTACTTC
TRBJ1-1 . . 14 TRBV7-9 CASSLSIRGTEAFF TGTGCCAGCAGCTTATCGATTAGGGGCACTGAAGCTTTCTTT
TRBJ1-3 . . 16 TRBV23-1 CASSQKGTYSGNTIYF TGCGCCAGCAGTCAAAAGGGGACCTACTCTGGAAACACCATATATTTT
TRBJ1-2 . . 15 TRBV21-1 CASSGTDRGGYGYTF TGTGCCAGCAGCGGGACGGACAGGGGAGGCTATGGCTACACCTTC
TRBJ1-3 . . 17 TRBV5-1 CASSLAFGSHSGNTIYF TGCGCCAGCAGCTTGGCCTTCGGCAGCCACTCTGGAAACACCATATATTTT
TRBJ2-5 . . 12 TRBV13 CASSQLQETQYF TGTGCCAGCAGCCAACTCCAAGAGACCCAGTACTTC
TRBJ1-2 . TRBD1 16 TRBV5-1 CASSPRIDRDYYGYTF TGCGCCAGCAGCCCGAGGATAGACAGGGACTACTATGGCTACACCTTC
TRBJ1-1 . . 14 TRBV6-6 CASSYPGLNTEAFF TGTGCCAGCAGTTACCCGGGACTGAACACTGAAGCTTTCTTT
TRBJ2-7 few . 13 TRBV27 CASSRTTYYEQYF TGTGCCAGCAGTAGGACTACCTACTACGAGCAGTACTTC
TRBJ1-1 . TRBD1 13 TRBV6-5 CASRGTGATEAFF TGTGCCAGCAGAGGGACAGGGGCCACTGAAGCTTTCTTT
TRBJ2-5 . . 16 TRBV5-5 CASSLMGDIAVETQYF TGTGCCAGCAGCTTGATGGGGGACATCGCAGTTGAGACCCAGTACTTC
TRBJ1-1 . . 16 TRBV27 CASRESVQRENTEAFF TGTGCCAGCAGAGAGTCCGTACAGCGAGAGAACACTGAAGCTTTCTTT
TRBJ2-5 . . 14 TRBV2 CASRSGGLGETQYF TGTGCCAGCAGGAGTGGGGGGCTTGGAGAGACCCAGTACTTC
TRBJ1-2 . . 13 TRBV3-1/TRBV3-2 CASSQVYSYGYTF TGTGCCAGCAGCCAAGTCTATAGCTATGGCTACACCTTC
TRBJ2-7 . TRBD1 15 TRBV16 CASSQPGQGAYEQYF TGTGCCAGCAGCCAGCCGGGACAGGGGGCCTACGAGCAGTACTTC
TRBJ1-5 . . 14 TRBV28 CASSFPIADQPQHF TGTGCCAGCAGTTTTCCTATCGCGGATCAGCCCCAGCATTTT
TRBJ2-7 . . 15 TRBV9 CASSVGLGSSYEQYF TGTGCCAGCAGCGTAGGTCTCGGGAGCTCCTACGAGCAGTACTTC
TRBJ1-2 . . 15 TRBV4-1 CASSQPPRGNYGYTF TGCGCCAGCAGCCAACCCCCGCGGGGGAACTATGGCTACACCTTC
TRBJ2-1 . TRBD1 15 TRBV5-1 CASKPRATGENEQFF TGCGCCAGCAAGCCGAGGGCGACAGGGGAAAATGAGCAGTTCTTC
TRBJ1-1 . . 15 TRBV5-1 CASSLEGSPNTEAFF TGCGCCAGCAGCTTGGAGGGCAGCCCGAACACTGAAGCTTTCTTT